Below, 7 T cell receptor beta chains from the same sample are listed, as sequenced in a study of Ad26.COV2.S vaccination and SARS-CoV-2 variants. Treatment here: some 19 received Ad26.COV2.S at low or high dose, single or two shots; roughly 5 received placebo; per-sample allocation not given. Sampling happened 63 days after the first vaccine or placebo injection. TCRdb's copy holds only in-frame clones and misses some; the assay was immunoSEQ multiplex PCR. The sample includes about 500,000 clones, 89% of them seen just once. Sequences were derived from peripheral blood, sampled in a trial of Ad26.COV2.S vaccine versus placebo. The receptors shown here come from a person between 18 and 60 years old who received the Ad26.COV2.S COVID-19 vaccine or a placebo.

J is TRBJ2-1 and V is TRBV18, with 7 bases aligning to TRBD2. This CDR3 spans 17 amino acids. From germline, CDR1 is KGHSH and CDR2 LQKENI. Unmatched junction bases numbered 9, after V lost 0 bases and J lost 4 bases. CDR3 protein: CASSPPGSAGAYNEQFF. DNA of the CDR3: TGTGCCAGCTCACCACCGGGTTCCGCGGGAGCTTACAATGAGCAGTTCTTC.

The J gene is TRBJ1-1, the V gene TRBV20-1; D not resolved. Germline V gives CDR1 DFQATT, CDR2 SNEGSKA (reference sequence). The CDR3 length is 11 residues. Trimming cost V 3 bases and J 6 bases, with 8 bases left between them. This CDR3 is CSASPHAEAFF. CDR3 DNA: TGCAGTGCTAGTCCCCACGCTGAAGCTTTCTTT.

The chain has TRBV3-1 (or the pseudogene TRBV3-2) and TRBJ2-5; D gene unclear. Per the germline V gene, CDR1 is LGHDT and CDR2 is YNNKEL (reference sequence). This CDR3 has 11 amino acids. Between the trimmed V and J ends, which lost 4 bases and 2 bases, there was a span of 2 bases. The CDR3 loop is CASSRQETQYF. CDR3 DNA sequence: TGTGCCAGCAGCCGACAAGAGACCCAGTACTTC.

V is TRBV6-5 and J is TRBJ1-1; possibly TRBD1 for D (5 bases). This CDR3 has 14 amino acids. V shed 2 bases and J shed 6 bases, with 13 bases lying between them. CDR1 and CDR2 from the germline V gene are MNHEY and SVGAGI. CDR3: CASSYDGARAEAFF. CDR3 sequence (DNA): TGTGCCAGCAGTTACGACGGGGCTCGGGCTGAAGCTTTCTTT.

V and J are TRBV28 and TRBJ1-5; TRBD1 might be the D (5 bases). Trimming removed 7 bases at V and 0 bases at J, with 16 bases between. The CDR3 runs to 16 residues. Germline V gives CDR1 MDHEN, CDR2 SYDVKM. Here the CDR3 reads CASKFEGIYSNQPQHF. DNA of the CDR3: TGTGCCAGCAAGTTTGAGGGGATCTATAGCAATCAGCCCCAGCATTTT.

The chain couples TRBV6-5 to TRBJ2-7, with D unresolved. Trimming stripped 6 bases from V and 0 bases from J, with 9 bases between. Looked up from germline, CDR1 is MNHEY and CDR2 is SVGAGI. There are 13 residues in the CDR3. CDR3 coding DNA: TGTGCCAGCAGGGTCAGCGCCTCCTACGAGCAGTACTTC. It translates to CASRVSASYEQYF.

The CDR3: CAIGDSGSGETQYF. The DNA for the CDR3 is TGTGCCATAGGGGACAGCGGGAGTGGAGAGACCCAGTACTTC. V gene TRBV24-1 combines with J gene TRBJ2-5; tentative D call: TRBD2 (8 bases). The CDR3 extends over 14 amino acids. Germline values: CDR1 KGHDR, CDR2 SFDVKD. V dropped 11 bases and J dropped 4 bases, with 19 bases sitting between them.